This entry is about one T cell receptor beta chain. Antigen unknown. This record comes from a study of T cell responses to AZD1222 COVID-19 vaccine. Investigators merged groups given second doses at roughly 4 or roughly 12 weeks. Germline V gives CDR1 LGHDT, CDR2 YNNKEL (reference sequence). CDR3 length: 17 residues. The J segment lost 0 bases and the V segment lost 4 bases, leaving 9 bases of the junction unmatched. Method: immunoSEQ multiplex PCR; TCRdb's copy keeps in-frame clones and lacks some. This table has over 130,000 clones, under 95% appearing once. The study, taken as a whole, reports: The sample set comprised mostly white British donors with more females, and clonal diversity was possibly underestimated. Sampling captured repertoires only after the peak T cell response. Spike-specific TCR breadth and depth grew following two AZD1222 doses.

The clonotype originates from an adult who received the AZD1222 COVID-19 vaccine. The material sequenced was peripheral blood, taken 28 days after the second AZD1222 dose. V and J are TRBV3-1 (or the pseudogene TRBV3-2) and TRBJ2-7; TRBD2 aligns across 10 bases. CDR3 coding DNA: TGTGCCAGCAGCCGTGGGAGGCCTAGCGGGAGCTCCTACGAGCAGTACTTC. This encodes CASSRGRPSGSSYEQYF.